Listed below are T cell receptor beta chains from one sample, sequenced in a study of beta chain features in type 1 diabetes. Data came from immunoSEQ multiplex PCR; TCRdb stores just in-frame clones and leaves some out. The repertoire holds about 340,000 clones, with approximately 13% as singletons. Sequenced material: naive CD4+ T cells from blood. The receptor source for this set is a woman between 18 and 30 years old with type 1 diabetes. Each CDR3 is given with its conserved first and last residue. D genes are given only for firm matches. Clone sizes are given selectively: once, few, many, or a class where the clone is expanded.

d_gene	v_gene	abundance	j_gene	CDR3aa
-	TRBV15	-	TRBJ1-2	CATSRDRAGGSYGYTF
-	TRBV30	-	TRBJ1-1	CAWNRAPNTEAFF
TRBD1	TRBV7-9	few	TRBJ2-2	CASRVRGSSGELFF
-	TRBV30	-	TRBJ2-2	CALQGTTGELFF
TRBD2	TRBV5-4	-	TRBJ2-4	CASSTSGSIAKNIQYF
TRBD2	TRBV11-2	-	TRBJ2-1	CASSPTRLAGTNEQFF
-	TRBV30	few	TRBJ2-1	CASPTVYNEQFF
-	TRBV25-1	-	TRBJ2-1	CASSEYLSSPYNEQFF
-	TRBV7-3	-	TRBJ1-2	CASSPAGNYGYTF
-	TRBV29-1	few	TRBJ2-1	CSVVMRASSYNEQFF
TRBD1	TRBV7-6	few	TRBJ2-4	CASTPSRTGQNIQYF
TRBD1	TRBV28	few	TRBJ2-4	CASSRLPGQLNIQYF
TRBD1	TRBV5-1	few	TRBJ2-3	CASSRGTETDTQYF
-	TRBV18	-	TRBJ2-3	CASSLSGLSTDTQYF
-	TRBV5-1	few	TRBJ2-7	CASSLPSGSYEQYF
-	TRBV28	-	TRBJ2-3	CASSLSLLRSTDTQYF
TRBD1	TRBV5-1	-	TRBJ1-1	CASSLGRGDTEAFF
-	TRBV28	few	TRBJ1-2	CASHGGWGYGYTF
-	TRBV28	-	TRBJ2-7	CASRIPGISSYEQYF
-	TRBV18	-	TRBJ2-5	CASSPPDSQETQYF
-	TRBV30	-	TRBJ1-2	CAWSVGASYTF
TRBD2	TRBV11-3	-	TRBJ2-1	CASSLVPGGHNEQFF
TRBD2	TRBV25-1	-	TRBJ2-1	CASSWTSGRAGEQFF
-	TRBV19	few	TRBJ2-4	CASSESPGHLAKNIQYF
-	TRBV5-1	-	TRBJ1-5	CAKPDGRGQPQHF
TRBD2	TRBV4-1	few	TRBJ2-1	CASRPAGGLNEQFF
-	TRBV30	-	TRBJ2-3	CAWSVTTASDTQYF
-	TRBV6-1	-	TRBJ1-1	CASTPLPGANTEAFF
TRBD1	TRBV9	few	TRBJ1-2	CASSEGGTGNGYTF
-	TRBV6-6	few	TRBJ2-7	CASSYADSSYEQYF
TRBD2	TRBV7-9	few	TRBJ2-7	CASSLGGSGEQYF
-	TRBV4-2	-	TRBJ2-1	CASSPRPPNEQFF
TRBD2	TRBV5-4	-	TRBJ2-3	CASSLQRESTDTQYF
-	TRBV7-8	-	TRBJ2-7	CASSLLANYEQYF
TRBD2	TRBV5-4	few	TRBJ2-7	CASSLGSGRSFYEQYF
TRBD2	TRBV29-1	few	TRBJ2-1	CSGASGPSYNEQFF
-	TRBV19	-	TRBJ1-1	CASSTGPGWNTEAFF
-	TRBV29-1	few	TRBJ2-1	CSVEDQAPQFF
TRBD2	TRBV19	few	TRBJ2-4	CASSIVLAGAKNIQYF